The rows below give T cell receptor beta chains drawn from one sample of a study of shared clonotypes between healthy human individuals. Clones were sequenced by immunoSEQ multiplex PCR, and TCRdb holds only the in-frame ones, with some missing. The sample shows about half a million clones, about 78% of them seen only once. Sequenced input: PBMCs. Receptor source: a woman in her 40s in good health. Some clones in this sample may be carry-over from other donors' samples. Both conserved end residues are part of each CDR3. The D gene is left open where the match is weak. Expanded clones get a size class; other rows say once, few or many, or leave the size out.

cdr3_aa: CASSPGLAVQETQYF
cdr3_nt: TGTGCCAGCAGCCCGGGACTAGCGGTCCAAGAGACCCAGTACTTC
v_call: TRBV5-6
j_call: TRBJ2-5
d_call: TRBD2
clone_size: .

cdr3_aa: CSVDRQGDEQFF
cdr3_nt: TGCAGCGTTGACAGGCAGGGTGATGAGCAGTTCTTC
v_call: TRBV29-1
j_call: TRBJ2-1
d_call: .
clone_size: .

cdr3_aa: CASSSRLATRTDTQYF
cdr3_nt: TGTGCCAGCAGTTCCAGACTAGCGACTCGCACAGATACGCAGTATTTT
v_call: TRBV6-5
j_call: TRBJ2-3
d_call: TRBD2
clone_size: .

cdr3_aa: CASSRTENTEAFF
cdr3_nt: TGTGCCAGCAGTCGAACAGAGAACACTGAAGCTTTCTTT
v_call: TRBV6-6
j_call: TRBJ1-1
d_call: .
clone_size: medium-sized

cdr3_aa: CASSQTLAGPYEQYF
cdr3_nt: TGCGCCAGCAGCCAGACCCTAGCGGGCCCATACGAGCAGTACTTC
v_call: TRBV4-1
j_call: TRBJ2-7
d_call: TRBD2
clone_size: .

cdr3_aa: CASAPGYTSYEQYF
cdr3_nt: TGTGCCAGCGCCCCGGGGTACACATCGTACGAGCAGTACTTC
v_call: TRBV27
j_call: TRBJ2-7
d_call: .
clone_size: .

cdr3_aa: CASSFSGGGTEAFF
cdr3_nt: TGTGCCAGCAGCTTTTCGGGGGGTGGGACTGAAGCTTTCTTT
v_call: TRBV7-9
j_call: TRBJ1-1
d_call: .
clone_size: .

cdr3_aa: CASSEAVGFSGNTIYF
cdr3_nt: TGTGCCAGCAGTGAAGCTGTCGGCTTCTCTGGAAACACCATATATTTT
v_call: TRBV6-1
j_call: TRBJ1-3
d_call: .
clone_size: .

cdr3_aa: CASRLTGTSYNEQFF
cdr3_nt: TGTGCCAGCAGACTTACCGGGACTTCTTACAATGAGCAGTTCTTC
v_call: TRBV7-2
j_call: TRBJ2-1
d_call: .
clone_size: many

cdr3_aa: CASSPDWGAEQYF
cdr3_nt: TGTGCCAGCAGCCCCGATTGGGGAGCCGAGCAGTACTTC
v_call: TRBV7-2
j_call: TRBJ2-7
d_call: .
clone_size: .

cdr3_aa: CASSLDSLSSGNTIYF
cdr3_nt: TGCGCCAGCAGCTTGGACAGTCTGAGCTCTGGAAACACCATATATTTT
v_call: TRBV5-1
j_call: TRBJ1-3
d_call: .
clone_size: many

cdr3_aa: CASSQARDSWHEQYF
cdr3_nt: TGCGCCAGCAGCCAAGCCCGAGACAGCTGGCACGAGCAGTACTTC
v_call: TRBV4-3
j_call: TRBJ2-7
d_call: .
clone_size: .

cdr3_aa: CASSASLGSYEQYF
cdr3_nt: TGTGCCAGCAGCGCCAGTTTGGGGTCCTACGAGCAGTACTTC
v_call: TRBV9
j_call: TRBJ2-7
d_call: .
clone_size: .

cdr3_aa: CASSPGTGGREQYF
cdr3_nt: TGTGCCAGCTCACCCGGGACAGGGGGCCGGGAGCAGTACTTC
v_call: TRBV7-9
j_call: TRBJ2-7
d_call: TRBD1
clone_size: .

cdr3_aa: CASGLAGTTGELFF
cdr3_nt: TGTGCCAGCGGTTTGGCGGGAACCACCGGGGAGCTGTTTTTT
v_call: TRBV2
j_call: TRBJ2-2
d_call: .
clone_size: once

cdr3_aa: CASSFLGQGVYNEQFF
cdr3_nt: TGTGCCAGCAGTTTTCTGGGACAGGGGGTTTACAATGAGCAGTTCTTC
v_call: TRBV28
j_call: TRBJ2-1
d_call: TRBD1
clone_size: .

cdr3_aa: CASSSKMSGPGAGELFF
cdr3_nt: TGTGCCAGCAGCTCGAAGATGAGCGGACCAGGCGCCGGGGAGCTGTTTTTT
v_call: TRBV7-8
j_call: TRBJ2-2
d_call: .
clone_size: .

cdr3_aa: CAARASGTPEQYF
cdr3_nt: TGTGCCGCCCGTGCTAGCGGGACCCCCGAGCAGTACTTC
v_call: TRBV10-3
j_call: TRBJ2-7
d_call: TRBD2
clone_size: .

cdr3_aa: CASSDGQNIQYF
cdr3_nt: TGTGCCAGCAGTGACGGGCAGAACATTCAGTACTTC
v_call: TRBV6-4
j_call: TRBJ2-4
d_call: .
clone_size: .

cdr3_aa: CASSAGEPDTQYF
cdr3_nt: TGTGCCAGCAGCGCAGGGGAACCAGATACGCAGTATTTT
v_call: TRBV11-3
j_call: TRBJ2-3
d_call: .
clone_size: .

cdr3_aa: CASSLGGGNQETQYF
cdr3_nt: TGCGCCAGCAGCTTGGGCGGAGGTAACCAAGAGACCCAGTACTTC
v_call: TRBV5-1
j_call: TRBJ2-5
d_call: .
clone_size: few

cdr3_aa: CSCRGLNTIYF
cdr3_nt: TGCAGTTGCAGAGGGCTAAACACCATATATTTT
v_call: TRBV20-1
j_call: TRBJ1-3
d_call: .
clone_size: .

cdr3_aa: CASTKRESYNEQFF
cdr3_nt: TGTGCCAGCACCAAGCGGGAGTCTTACAATGAGCAGTTCTTC
v_call: TRBV6-1
j_call: TRBJ2-1
d_call: TRBD2
clone_size: .

cdr3_aa: CASRLIDEQYF
cdr3_nt: TGCGCCAGCAGATTAATAGACGAGCAGTACTTC
v_call: TRBV5-1
j_call: TRBJ2-7
d_call: .
clone_size: once

cdr3_aa: CASSLVKGSYNEQFF
cdr3_nt: TGTGCCAGCAGTTTAGTGAAAGGCTCCTACAATGAGCAGTTCTTC
v_call: TRBV28
j_call: TRBJ2-1
d_call: .
clone_size: .

cdr3_aa: CASSIVGEGSGEQFF
cdr3_nt: TGTGCCAGTAGTATAGTGGGCGAGGGGTCGGGTGAGCAGTTCTTC
v_call: TRBV19
j_call: TRBJ2-1
d_call: .
clone_size: .

cdr3_aa: CAWINVREAFF
cdr3_nt: TGTGCCTGGATTAATGTAAGGGAAGCTTTCTTT
v_call: TRBV30
j_call: TRBJ1-1
d_call: .
clone_size: many

cdr3_aa: CASTSPRGVYNEQFF
cdr3_nt: TGTGCCAGCACCTCCCCAAGGGGGGTCTACAATGAGCAGTTCTTC
v_call: TRBV28
j_call: TRBJ2-1
d_call: .
clone_size: .

cdr3_aa: CASSAASGFFYGYTF
cdr3_nt: TGTGCCAGCAGCGCTGCCTCCGGATTCTTTTATGGCTACACCTTC
v_call: TRBV7-2
j_call: TRBJ1-2
d_call: .
clone_size: .

cdr3_aa: CASSLAPAGTYEQYF
cdr3_nt: TGTGCCAGCAGCTTAGCCCCCGCTGGCACCTACGAGCAGTACTTC
v_call: TRBV7-6
j_call: TRBJ2-7
d_call: .
clone_size: .

cdr3_aa: CASSIGLAGSQFF
cdr3_nt: TGTGCCAGCAGTATCGGACTAGCGGGGTCGCAGTTCTTC
v_call: TRBV6-5
j_call: TRBJ2-1
d_call: TRBD2
clone_size: .

cdr3_aa: CASSIMGVSLFF
cdr3_nt: TGTGCCAGTAGTATCATGGGGGTTTCGCTGTTCTTC
v_call: TRBV19
j_call: TRBJ2-1
d_call: .
clone_size: .

cdr3_aa: CATSAAGWENTDTQYF
cdr3_nt: TGTGCCACCTCGGCAGCTGGGTGGGAGAACACAGATACGCAGTATTTT
v_call: TRBV15
j_call: TRBJ2-3
d_call: .
clone_size: .

cdr3_aa: CAWRSAVTDTQYF
cdr3_nt: TGTGCCTGGAGGTCAGCGGTCACAGATACGCAGTATTTT
v_call: TRBV30
j_call: TRBJ2-3
d_call: .
clone_size: .

cdr3_aa: CASSLDGLAEYEQYF
cdr3_nt: TGTGCCAGCAGCTTAGATGGGCTAGCAGAATACGAGCAGTACTTC
v_call: TRBV11-2
j_call: TRBJ2-7
d_call: .
clone_size: .

cdr3_aa: CASSPDSGSYNEQFF
cdr3_nt: TGTGCCAGCAGCCCCGACAGCGGAAGCTACAATGAGCAGTTCTTC
v_call: TRBV5-4
j_call: TRBJ2-1
d_call: .
clone_size: .

cdr3_aa: CASSDSRTSDTDTQYF
cdr3_nt: TGTGCCAGCAGTGACTCGAGGACTAGCGACACAGATACGCAGTATTTT
v_call: TRBV6-4
j_call: TRBJ2-3
d_call: TRBD2
clone_size: many

cdr3_aa: CASSPGQGSTEAFF
cdr3_nt: TGCGCCAGCAGCCCGGGACAGGGGAGCACTGAAGCTTTCTTT
v_call: TRBV5-1
j_call: TRBJ1-1
d_call: TRBD1
clone_size: .

cdr3_aa: CASSQDEGAHQPQHF
cdr3_nt: TGTGCCAGCAGCCAAGATGAGGGGGCTCATCAGCCCCAGCATTTT
v_call: TRBV4-2
j_call: TRBJ1-5
d_call: TRBD1
clone_size: medium-sized

cdr3_aa: CASSLVGTGEQYF
cdr3_nt: TGTGCCAGCAGCTTAGTTGGGACGGGGGAGCAGTACTTC
v_call: TRBV7-9
j_call: TRBJ2-7
d_call: .
clone_size: .

cdr3_aa: CASSLAAGLAGGGGELFF
cdr3_nt: TGTGCCAGCAGCTTAGCGGCTGGACTAGCCGGTGGGGGCGGGGAGCTGTTTTTT
v_call: TRBV7-2
j_call: TRBJ2-2
d_call: TRBD2
clone_size: .

cdr3_aa: CASSLVYRAEYGYTF
cdr3_nt: TGTGCCAGCAGCTTAGTGTACAGGGCGGAATATGGCTACACCTTC
v_call: TRBV7-2
j_call: TRBJ1-2
d_call: .
clone_size: .

cdr3_aa: CASSQDRSGYYEQYF
cdr3_nt: TGCGCCAGCAGCCAAGATCGAAGCGGCTATTACGAGCAGTACTTC
v_call: TRBV4-1
j_call: TRBJ2-7
d_call: .
clone_size: once

cdr3_aa: CASSLPPQGHAMGYTF
cdr3_nt: TGTGCCAGCAGTTTGCCCCCGCAGGGGCACGCTATGGGCTACACCTTC
v_call: TRBV28
j_call: TRBJ1-2
d_call: .
clone_size: .

cdr3_aa: CASSQVGLTLPTDTQYF
cdr3_nt: TGTGCCAGCAGCCAAGTGGGGCTTACCCTCCCCACAGATACGCAGTATTTT
v_call: TRBV14
j_call: TRBJ2-3
d_call: .
clone_size: .

cdr3_aa: CASSPDAYSYEQYF
cdr3_nt: TGTGCCAGCAGCCCCGACGCTTACTCCTACGAGCAGTACTTC
v_call: TRBV6-4
j_call: TRBJ2-7
d_call: .
clone_size: few

cdr3_aa: CASSHGGGHEQYF
cdr3_nt: TGCGCCAGCAGTCACGGTGGGGGTCACGAGCAGTACTTC
v_call: TRBV23-1
j_call: TRBJ2-7
d_call: .
clone_size: .

cdr3_aa: CASSSKGQALNTDTQYF
cdr3_nt: TGTGCCAGCAGTTCGAAGGGACAGGCTCTGAACACAGATACGCAGTATTTT
v_call: TRBV27
j_call: TRBJ2-3
d_call: TRBD1
clone_size: .

cdr3_aa: CASTRGLAANEQFF
cdr3_nt: TGTGCCAGTACCCGAGGACTAGCGGCAAATGAGCAGTTCTTC
v_call: TRBV19
j_call: TRBJ2-1
d_call: TRBD2
clone_size: many

cdr3_aa: CASSVEGPRNEQFF
cdr3_nt: TGTGCCAGCAGCGTAGAGGGCCCGAGGAATGAGCAGTTCTTC
v_call: TRBV9
j_call: TRBJ2-1
d_call: .
clone_size: .

cdr3_aa: CASSTEAVPYEQYF
cdr3_nt: TGTGCCAGCAGCACCGAGGCAGTTCCCTACGAGCAGTACTTC
v_call: TRBV5-4
j_call: TRBJ2-7
d_call: .
clone_size: once